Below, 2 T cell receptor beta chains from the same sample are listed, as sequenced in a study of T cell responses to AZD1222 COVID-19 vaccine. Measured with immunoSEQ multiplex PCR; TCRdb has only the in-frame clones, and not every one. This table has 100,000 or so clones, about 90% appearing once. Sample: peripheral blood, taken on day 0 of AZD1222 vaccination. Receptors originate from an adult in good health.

CDR3 in DNA: TGTGCCAGCACCATAGGGGGTCCTGGAAACACCATATATTTT. This sequence encodes CASTIGGPGNTIYF. This chain connects TRBV2 to TRBJ1-3; TRBD1 is a possible D gene (6 bases). Germline V gene sequence: CDR1 SNHLY, CDR2 FYNNEI. This CDR3 is 14 amino acids long. Trimming stripped 7 bases from V and 2 bases from J, with 12 bases between. Drawing the rest from reference TRBV2 and TRBJ1-3, the complete variable domain is EPEVTQTPSHQVTQMGQEVILRCVPISNHLYFYWYRQILGQKVEFLVSFYNNEISEKSEIFDDQFSVERPDGSNFTLKIRSTKLEDSAMYFCASTIGGPGNTIYFGEGSWLTVV.

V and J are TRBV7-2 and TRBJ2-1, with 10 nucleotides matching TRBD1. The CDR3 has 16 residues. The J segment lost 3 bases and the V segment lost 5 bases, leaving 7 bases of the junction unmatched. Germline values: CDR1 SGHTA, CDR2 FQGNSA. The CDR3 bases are TGTGCCAGCAGCGCAGGGACAGGGGACGTCTACAATGAGCAGTTCTTC. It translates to CASSAGTGDVYNEQFF.